This T cell receptor beta chain was documented in a study of cytomegalovirus exposure and HLA in healthy donors. Germline CDR1 SGHVS, CDR2 FQNEAQ. Trimming removed 5 bases from V and 5 bases from J; junction bases left unmatched: 9. The CDR3 is 15 residues long. This clone was seen once. As yet, its antigen is unknown. Study-wide findings and caveats: Within an earlier analysis, most TCR beta V segments proved productive either about 90% or about 30% of the time. HLA restriction was apparent for most CMV-associated TCR beta chains in a later analysis.

The PCR used 60 Vbeta and 13 Jbeta primers. Authors' methods: Later analysis identified 80 million to 90 million unique TCR beta chains, about 10 million shared. Method: immunoSEQ multiplex PCR; TCRdb's copy keeps in-frame clones and lacks some. That table is the source of V, J and clone size, and D and trimming were worked out from the DNA. The sample records about 110,000 clones, 74% being singletons. The receptor comes from a man aged 50-59 years in good health and CMV-seropositive. The rearrangement links TRBV7-8 to TRBJ1-2; 9 nucleotides agree with TRBD1. Sequenced: PBMCs. The CDR3 is CASSDGQGTAYGYTF. CDR3 nucleotides: TGTGCCAGCAGCGACGGACAGGGGACGGCTTATGGCTACACCTTC.